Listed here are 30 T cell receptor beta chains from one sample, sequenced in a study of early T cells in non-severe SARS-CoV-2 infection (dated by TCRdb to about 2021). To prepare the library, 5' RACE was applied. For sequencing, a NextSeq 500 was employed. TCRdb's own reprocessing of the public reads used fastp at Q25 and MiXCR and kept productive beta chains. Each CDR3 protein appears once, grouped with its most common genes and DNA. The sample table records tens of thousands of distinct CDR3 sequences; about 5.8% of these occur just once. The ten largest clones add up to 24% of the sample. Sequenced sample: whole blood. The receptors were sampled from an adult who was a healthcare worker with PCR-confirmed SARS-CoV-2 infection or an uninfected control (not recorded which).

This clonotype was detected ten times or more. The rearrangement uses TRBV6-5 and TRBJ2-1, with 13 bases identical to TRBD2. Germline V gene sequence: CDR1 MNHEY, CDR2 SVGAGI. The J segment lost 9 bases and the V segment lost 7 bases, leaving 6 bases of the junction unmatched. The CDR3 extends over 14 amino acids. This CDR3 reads CASTKTSGRLEQFF. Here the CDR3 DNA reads TGTGCCAGCACCAAGACTAGCGGGAGGCTTGAGCAGTTCTTC.

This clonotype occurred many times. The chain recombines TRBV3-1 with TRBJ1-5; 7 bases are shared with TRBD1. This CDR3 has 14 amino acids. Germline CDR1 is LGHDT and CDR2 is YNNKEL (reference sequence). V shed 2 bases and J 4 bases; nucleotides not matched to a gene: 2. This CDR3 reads CASSQSQGNQPQHF. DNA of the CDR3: TGTGCCAGCAGCCAATCACAGGGGAATCAGCCCCAGCATTTT.

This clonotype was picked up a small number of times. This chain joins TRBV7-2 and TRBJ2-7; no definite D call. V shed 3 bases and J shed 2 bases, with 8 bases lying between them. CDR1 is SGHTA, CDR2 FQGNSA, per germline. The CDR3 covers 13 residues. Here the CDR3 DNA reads TGTGCCAGCAGCTTTACACAAGCCTACGAGCAGTACTTC. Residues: CASSFTQAYEQYF.

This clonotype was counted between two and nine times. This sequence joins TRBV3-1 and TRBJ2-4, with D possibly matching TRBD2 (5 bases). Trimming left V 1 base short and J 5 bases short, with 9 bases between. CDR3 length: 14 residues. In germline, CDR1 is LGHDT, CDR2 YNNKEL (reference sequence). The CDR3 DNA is TGTGCCAGCAGCCAAGGTGTTAGCGAAAACATTCAGTACTTC. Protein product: CASSQGVSENIQYF.

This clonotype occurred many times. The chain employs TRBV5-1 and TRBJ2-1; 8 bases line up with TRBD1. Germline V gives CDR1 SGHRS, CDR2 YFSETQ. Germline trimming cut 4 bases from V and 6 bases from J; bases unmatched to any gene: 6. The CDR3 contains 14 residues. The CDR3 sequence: CASSNGQGFNEQFF. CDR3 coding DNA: TGCGCCAGCAGCAACGGACAGGGTTTCAATGAGCAGTTCTTC.

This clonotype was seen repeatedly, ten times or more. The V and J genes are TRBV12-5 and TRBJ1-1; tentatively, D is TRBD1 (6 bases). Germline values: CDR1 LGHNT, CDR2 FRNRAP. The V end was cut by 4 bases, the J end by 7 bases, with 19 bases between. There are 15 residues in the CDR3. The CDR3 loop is CASGSGQPGGNEAFF. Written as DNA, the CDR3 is TGTGCTAGTGGTTCCGGACAGCCCGGGGGTAATGAAGCTTTCTTT.

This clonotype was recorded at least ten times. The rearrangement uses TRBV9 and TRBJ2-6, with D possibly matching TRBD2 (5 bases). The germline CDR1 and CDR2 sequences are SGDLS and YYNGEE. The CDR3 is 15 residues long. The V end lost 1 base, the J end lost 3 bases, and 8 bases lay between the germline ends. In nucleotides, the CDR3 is TGTGCCAGCAGCGTATTGGGAGATGGGGCCAACGTCCTGACTTTC. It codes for CASSVLGDGANVLTF.

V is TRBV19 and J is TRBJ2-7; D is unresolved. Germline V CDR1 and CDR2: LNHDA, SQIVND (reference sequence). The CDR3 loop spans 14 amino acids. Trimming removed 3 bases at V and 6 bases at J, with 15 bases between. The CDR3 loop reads CASSMTPREAEQYF. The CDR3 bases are TGTGCCAGTAGTATGACTCCGCGAGAGGCCGAGCAGTACTTC.

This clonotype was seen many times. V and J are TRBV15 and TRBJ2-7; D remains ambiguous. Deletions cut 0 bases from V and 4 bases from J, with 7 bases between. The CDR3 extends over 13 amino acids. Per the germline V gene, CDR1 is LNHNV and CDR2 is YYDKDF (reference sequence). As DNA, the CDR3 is TGTGCCACCAGCAGAGAGCCTGGTTACGAGCAGTACTTC. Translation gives CATSREPGYEQYF.

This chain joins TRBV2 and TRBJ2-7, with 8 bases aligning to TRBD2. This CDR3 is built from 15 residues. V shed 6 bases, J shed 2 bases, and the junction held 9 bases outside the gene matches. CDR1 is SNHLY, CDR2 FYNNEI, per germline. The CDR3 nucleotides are TGTGCCAGCAGATACAGCGGGGGACCTACCTACGAGCAGTACTTC. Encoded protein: CASRYSGGPTYEQYF.

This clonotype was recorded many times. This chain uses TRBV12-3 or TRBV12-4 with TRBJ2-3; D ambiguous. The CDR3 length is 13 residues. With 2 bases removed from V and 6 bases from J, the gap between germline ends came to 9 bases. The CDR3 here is CASSLTPADTQYF. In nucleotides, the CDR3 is TGTGCCAGCAGTTTAACCCCCGCGGATACGCAGTATTTT.

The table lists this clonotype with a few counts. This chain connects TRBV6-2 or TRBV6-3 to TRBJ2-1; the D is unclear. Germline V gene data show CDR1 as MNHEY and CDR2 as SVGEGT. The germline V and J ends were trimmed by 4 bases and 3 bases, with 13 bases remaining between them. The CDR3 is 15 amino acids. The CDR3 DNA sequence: TGTGCCAGCAGTTCCCGGACCCAGAACTACAATGAGCAGTTCTTC. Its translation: CASSSRTQNYNEQFF.

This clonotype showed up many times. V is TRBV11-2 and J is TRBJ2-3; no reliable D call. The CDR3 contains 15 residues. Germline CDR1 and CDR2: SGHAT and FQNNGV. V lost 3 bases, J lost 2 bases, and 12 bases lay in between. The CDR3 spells CASSFLFRSTDTQYF. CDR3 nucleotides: TGTGCCAGCAGCTTCCTGTTTAGGTCCACAGATACGCAGTATTTT.

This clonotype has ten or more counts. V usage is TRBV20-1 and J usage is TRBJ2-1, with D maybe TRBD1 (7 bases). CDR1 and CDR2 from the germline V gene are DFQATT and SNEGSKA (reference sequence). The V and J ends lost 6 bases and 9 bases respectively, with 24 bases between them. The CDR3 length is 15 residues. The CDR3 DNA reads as TGCAGTGCCCAGGGGGGCTCCCCGGGGAACCCTGAGCAGTTCTTC. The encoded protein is CSAQGGSPGNPEQFF.

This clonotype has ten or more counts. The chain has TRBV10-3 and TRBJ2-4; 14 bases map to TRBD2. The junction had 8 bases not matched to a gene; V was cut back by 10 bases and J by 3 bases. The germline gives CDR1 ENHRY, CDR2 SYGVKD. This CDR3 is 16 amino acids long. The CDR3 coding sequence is TGTGCCACAGGGACTAGCGGGAGTGGGGTCAAAAACATTCAGTACTTC. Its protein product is CATGTSGSGVKNIQYF.

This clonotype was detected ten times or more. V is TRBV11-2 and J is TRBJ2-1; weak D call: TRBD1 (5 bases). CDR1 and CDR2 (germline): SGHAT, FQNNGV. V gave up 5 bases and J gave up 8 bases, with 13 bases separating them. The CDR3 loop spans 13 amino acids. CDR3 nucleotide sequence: TGTGCCAGCAGCCTTAGTCAGGGTGATGAGCAGTTCTTC. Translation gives CASSLSQGDEQFF.

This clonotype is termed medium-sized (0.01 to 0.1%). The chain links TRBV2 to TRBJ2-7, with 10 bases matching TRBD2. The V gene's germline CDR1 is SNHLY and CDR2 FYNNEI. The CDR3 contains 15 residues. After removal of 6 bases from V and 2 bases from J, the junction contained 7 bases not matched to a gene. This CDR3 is CASRKGLANAYEQYF. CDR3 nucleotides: TGTGCCAGCAGGAAGGGACTAGCGAACGCCTACGAGCAGTACTTC.

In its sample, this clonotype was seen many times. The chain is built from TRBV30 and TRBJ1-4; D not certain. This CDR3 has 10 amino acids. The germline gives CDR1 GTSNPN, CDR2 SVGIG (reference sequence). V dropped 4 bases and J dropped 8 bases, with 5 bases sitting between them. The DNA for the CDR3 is TGTGCCTGGAAAGAAGAAAAACTGTTTTTT. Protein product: CAWKEEKLFF. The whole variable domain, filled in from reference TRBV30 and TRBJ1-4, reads SQTIHQWPATLVQPVGSPLSLECTVEGTSNPNLYWYRQAAGRGLQLLFYSVGIGQISSEVPQNLSASRPQDRQFILSSKKLLLSDSGFYLCAWKEEKLFFGSGTQLSVL.

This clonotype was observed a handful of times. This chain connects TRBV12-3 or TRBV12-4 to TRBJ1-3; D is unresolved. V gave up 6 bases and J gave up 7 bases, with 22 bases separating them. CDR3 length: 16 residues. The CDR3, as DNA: TGTGCCAGCAGAGGCCATGGAGAGATTGTGGGGAACACCATATATTTT. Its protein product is CASRGHGEIVGNTIYF.

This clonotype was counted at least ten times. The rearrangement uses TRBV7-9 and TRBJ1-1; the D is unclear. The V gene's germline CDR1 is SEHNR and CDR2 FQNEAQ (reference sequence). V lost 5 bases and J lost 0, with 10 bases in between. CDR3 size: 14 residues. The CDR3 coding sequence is TGTGCCAGCAGCATAGGCAGGCTGAACACTGAAGCTTTCTTT. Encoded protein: CASSIGRLNTEAFF. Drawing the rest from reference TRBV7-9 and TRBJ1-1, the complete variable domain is DTGVSQNPRHKITKRGQNVTFRCDPISEHNRLYWYRQTLGQGPEFLTYFQNEAQLEKSRLLSDRFSAERPKGSFSTLEIQRTEQGDSAMYLCASSIGRLNTEAFFGQGTRLTVV.

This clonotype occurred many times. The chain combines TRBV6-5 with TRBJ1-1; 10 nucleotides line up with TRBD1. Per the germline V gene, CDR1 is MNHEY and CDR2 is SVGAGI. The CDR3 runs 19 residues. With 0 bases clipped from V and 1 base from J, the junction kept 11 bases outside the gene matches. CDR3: CASSYSYPGQGYSNTEAFF. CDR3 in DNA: TGTGCCAGCAGTTACTCCTATCCGGGACAGGGGTATTCGAACACTGAAGCTTTCTTT.

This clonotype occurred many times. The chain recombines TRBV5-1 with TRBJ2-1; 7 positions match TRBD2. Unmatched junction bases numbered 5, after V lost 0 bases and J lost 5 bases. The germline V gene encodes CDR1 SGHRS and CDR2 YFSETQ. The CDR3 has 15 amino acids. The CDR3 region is CASSLDRTRDNEQFF. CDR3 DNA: TGCGCCAGCAGCTTGGATAGGACTAGAGACAATGAGCAGTTCTTC. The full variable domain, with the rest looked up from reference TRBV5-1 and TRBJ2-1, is KAGVTQTPRYLIKTRGQQVTLSCSPISGHRSVSWYQQTPGQGLQFLFEYFSETQRNKGNFPGRFSGRQFSNSRSEMNVSTLELGDSALYLCASSLDRTRDNEQFFGPGTRLTVL.

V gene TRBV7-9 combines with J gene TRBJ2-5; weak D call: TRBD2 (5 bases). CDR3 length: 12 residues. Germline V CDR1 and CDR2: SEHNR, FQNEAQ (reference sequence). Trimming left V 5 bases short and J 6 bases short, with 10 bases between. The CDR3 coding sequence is TGTGCCAGCAGCCCTGGCGGGCAGACCCAGTACTTC. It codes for CASSPGGQTQYF.

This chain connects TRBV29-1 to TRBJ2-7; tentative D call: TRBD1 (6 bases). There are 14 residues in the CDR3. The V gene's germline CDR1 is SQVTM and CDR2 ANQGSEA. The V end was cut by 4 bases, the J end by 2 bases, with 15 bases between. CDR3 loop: CSVVGQGHTYEQYF. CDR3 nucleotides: TGCAGCGTTGTGGGGCAGGGGCATACCTACGAGCAGTACTTC.

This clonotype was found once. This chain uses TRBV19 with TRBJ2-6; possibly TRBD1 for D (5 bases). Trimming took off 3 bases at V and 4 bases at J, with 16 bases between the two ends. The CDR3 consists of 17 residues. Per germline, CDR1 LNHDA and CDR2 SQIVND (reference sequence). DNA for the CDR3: TGTGCCAGTAGTATGGGCAGGGCGAACCCGGGGGCCAACGTCCTGACTTTC. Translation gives CASSMGRANPGANVLTF.

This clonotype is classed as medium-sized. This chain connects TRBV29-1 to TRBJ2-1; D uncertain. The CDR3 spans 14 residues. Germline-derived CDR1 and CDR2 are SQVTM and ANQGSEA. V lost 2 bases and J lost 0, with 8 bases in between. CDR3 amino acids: CSVELTSSYNEQFF. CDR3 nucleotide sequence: TGCAGCGTTGAACTGACCAGCTCCTACAATGAGCAGTTCTTC.

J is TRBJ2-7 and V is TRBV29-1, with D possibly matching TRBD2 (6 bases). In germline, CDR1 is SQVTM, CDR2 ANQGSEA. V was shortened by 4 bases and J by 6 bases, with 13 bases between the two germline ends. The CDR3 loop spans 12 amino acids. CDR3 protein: CSVGARDSEQYF. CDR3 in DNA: TGCAGCGTTGGCGCCCGGGACTCCGAGCAGTACTTC.

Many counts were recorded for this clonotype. CDR3 nucleotide sequence: TGTGCCAGCAGCCCCGGGCTAGCCAACTATGAGCAGTTCTTC. Its protein is CASSPGLANYEQFF. The V call is TRBV7-2, the J call TRBJ2-1; possible D gene TRBD2, 5 bases. The germline V gene encodes CDR1 SGHTA and CDR2 FQGNSA. Trimming removed 5 bases at V and 8 bases at J, with 16 bases between. CDR3 size: 14 residues.

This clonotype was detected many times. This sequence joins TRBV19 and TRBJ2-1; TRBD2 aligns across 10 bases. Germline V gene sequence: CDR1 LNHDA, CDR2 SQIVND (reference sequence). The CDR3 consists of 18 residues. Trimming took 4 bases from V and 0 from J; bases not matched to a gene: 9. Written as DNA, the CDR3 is TGTGCCAGTAGTACCTACCGGACTAGCGGTAGCTCCTACAATGAGCAGTTCTTC. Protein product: CASSTYRTSGSSYNEQFF.

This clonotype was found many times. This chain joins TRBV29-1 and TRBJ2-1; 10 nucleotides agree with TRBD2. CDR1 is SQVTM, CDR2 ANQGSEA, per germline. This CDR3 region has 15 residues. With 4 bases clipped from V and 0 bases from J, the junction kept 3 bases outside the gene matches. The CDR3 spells CSVALAGDSYNEQFF. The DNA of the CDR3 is TGCAGCGTTGCGCTAGCGGGGGACTCCTACAATGAGCAGTTCTTC.